The sequence of this T cell receptor beta chain was determined in a study of T-cell reconstitution after alpha-beta-depleted transplantation in children (dated by TCRdb to between 2015 and 2016). Context from the whole study: T-cell immune reconstitution after TCRalphabeta/CD19-depleted allogeneic hematopoietic cell transplantation in children was quantitatively tracked in the study by means of TCR repertoire profiling. Results the study describes overall, beyond this receptor: In some patients, high TCRbeta diversity at day 60 was attributed to recipient T cells and intrathymic progenitors that had survived conditioning. Over the following months the frequencies of hyperexpanded clones went down, and after one year T-cell counts and TCRbeta diversity were mostly credited to newly produced T cells. About two months after transplant, the apparently early recovery of alphabetaT-cell counts reportedly depended on just several hundred clones that had expanded rapidly and came from non-depleted graft cells.

The label giving this sample's treatment or condition can be read as: allogeneic hematopoietic cell transplantation with graft depleted of TCRalphabeta T cells and CD19 B cells. The transplant recipients were children given TCRalphabeta/CD19-depleted allogeneic hematopoietic cell grafts. There are many counts of this clonotype. Its antigen is unknown. No clone much larger than this one lies a single base away; base qualities are absent. The CDR3 holds 17 amino acids from the cysteine to the phenylalanine. Just CDR3 DNA is preserved here, 51 bases in frame from base 1. Based on the germline V gene, the CDR1 and CDR2 sequences are LGHNA and YNFKEQ. V and J lose 2 bases and 0 bases, and a span of 17 bases separates them. Receptor amplification or capture employed PCR. TCRdb names Illumina HiSeq 2500 as the instrument used. TCR library preparation used molecular barcoding, with unique molecular identifiers applied to normalize quantification of the TCRbeta repertoire. TCRdb reanalyzed the raw reads on its own, using fastp at Q25 for trimming and MiXCR for clone calling, and kept in-frame beta chains. Every CDR3 protein is listed once, alongside the most common genes and DNA of its rows. The sample table records some 300,000 distinct CDR3 sequences; nearly 8% of these occur just once. 9.1% of the sample is in the top ten clones.

Sequencing was performed on peripheral blood, taken 360 days after TCRalphabeta/CD19-depleted stem cell transplant. The source is a female patient aged 2-9 years who had a stem cell transplant for Fanconi anemia, so the T cells may come from the graft donor. The rearranged segments are TRBV4-2 and TRBJ2-7; the D gene is unclear. The CDR3 corresponds to CASSQSPPGLSSYEQYF. The bases read TGTGCCAGCAGCCAATCCCCCCCGGGCCTAAGCTCCTACGAGCAGTACTTC.